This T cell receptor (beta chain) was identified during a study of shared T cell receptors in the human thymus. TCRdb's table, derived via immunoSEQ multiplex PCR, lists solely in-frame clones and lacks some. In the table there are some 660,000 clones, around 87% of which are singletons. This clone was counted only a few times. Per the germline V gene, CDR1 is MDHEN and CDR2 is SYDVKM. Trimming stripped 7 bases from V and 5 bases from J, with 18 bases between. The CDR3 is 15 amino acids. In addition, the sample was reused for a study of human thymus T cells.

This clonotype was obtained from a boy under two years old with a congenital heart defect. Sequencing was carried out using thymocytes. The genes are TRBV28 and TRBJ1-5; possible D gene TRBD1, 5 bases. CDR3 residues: CASNWRDRAYQPQHF. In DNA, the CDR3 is TGTGCCAGCAATTGGAGGGACCGAGCTTATCAGCCCCAGCATTTT.